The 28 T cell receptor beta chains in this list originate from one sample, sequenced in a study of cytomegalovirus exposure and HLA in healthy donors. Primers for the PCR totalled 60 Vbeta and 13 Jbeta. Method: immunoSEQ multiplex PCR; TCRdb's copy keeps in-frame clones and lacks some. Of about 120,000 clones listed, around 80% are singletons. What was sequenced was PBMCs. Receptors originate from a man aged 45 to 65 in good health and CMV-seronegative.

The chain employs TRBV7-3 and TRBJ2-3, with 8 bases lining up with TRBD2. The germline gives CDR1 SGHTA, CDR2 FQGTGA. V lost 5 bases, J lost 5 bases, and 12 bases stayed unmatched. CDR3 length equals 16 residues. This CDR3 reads CASSRYTSGPGDTQYF. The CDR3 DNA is TGTGCCAGCAGCCGATATACTAGCGGCCCCGGAGATACGCAGTATTTT.

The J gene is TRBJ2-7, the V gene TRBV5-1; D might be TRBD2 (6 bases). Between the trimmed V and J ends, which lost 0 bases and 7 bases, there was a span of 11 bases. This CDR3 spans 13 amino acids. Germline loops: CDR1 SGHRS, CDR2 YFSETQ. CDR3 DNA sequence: TGCGCCAGCAGCTTGGGGACGGGGAGGGAGCAGTACTTC. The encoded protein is CASSLGTGREQYF.

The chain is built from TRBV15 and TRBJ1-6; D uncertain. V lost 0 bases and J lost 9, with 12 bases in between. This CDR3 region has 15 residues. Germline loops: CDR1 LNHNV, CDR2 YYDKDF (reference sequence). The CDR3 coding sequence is TGTGCCACCAGCAGAGACCTTACCGGGAGTTCACCCCTCCACTTT. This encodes CATSRDLTGSSPLHF. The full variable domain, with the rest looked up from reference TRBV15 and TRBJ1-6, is DAMVIQNPRYQVTQFGKPVTLSCSQTLNHNVMYWYQQKSSQAPKLLFHYYDKDFNNEADTPDNFQSRRPNTSFCFLDIRSPGLGDTAMYLCATSRDLTGSSPLHFGNGTRLTVT.

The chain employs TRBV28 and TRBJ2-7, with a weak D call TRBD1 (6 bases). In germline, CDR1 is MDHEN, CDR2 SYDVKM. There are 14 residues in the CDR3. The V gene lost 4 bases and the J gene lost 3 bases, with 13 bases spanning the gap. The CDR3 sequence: CASSSPGQIYEQYF. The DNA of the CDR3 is TGTGCCAGCAGTTCCCCCGGACAGATCTACGAGCAGTACTTC.

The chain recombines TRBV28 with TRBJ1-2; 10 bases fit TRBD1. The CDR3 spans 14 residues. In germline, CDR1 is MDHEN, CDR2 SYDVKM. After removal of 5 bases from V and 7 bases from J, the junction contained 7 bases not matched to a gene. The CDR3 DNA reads TGTGCCAGCAGTAGCGGACAGGGGGAGGGTGGCTACACCTTC. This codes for CASSSGQGEGGYTF.

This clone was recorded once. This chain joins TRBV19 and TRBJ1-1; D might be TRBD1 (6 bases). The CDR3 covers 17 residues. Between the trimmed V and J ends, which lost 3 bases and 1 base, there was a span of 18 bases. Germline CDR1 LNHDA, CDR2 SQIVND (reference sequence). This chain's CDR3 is CASSIRGLGGENTEAFF. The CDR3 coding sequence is TGTGCCAGTAGTATTCGCGGCTTAGGGGGAGAGAACACTGAAGCTTTCTTT.

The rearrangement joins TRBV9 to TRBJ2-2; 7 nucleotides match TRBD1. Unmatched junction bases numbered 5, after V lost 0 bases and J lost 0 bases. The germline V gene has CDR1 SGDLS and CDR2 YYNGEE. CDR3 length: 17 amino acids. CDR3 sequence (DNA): TGTGCCAGCAGCGTAGCCGTCGGGACAGCGAACACCGGGGAGCTGTTTTTT. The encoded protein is CASSVAVGTANTGELFF. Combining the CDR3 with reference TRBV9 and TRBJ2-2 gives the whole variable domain DSGVTQTPKHLITATGQRVTLRCSPRSGDLSVYWYQQSLDQGLQFLIQYYNGEERAKGNILERFSAQQFPDLHSELNLSSLELGDSALYFCASSVAVGTANTGELFFGEGSRLTVL.

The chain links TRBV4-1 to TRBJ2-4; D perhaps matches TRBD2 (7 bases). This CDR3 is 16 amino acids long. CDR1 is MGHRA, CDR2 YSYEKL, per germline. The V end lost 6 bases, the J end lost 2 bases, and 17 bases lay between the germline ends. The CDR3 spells CASSSSLGGPKNIQYF. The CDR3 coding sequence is TGCGCCAGCAGTTCAAGCCTGGGGGGGCCCAAAAACATTCAGTACTTC.

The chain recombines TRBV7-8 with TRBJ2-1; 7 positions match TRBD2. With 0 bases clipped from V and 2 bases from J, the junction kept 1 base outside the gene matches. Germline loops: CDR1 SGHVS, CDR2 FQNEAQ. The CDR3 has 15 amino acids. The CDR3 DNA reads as TGTGCCAGCAGCTTAGCGGGGGGGACCTACAATGAGCAGTTCTTC. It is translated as CASSLAGGTYNEQFF.

The CDR3 protein is CASSLAGTGDTQYF. The CDR3, as DNA: TGTGCCAGCAGCTTAGCGGGTACGGGGGATACGCAGTATTTT. J is TRBJ2-3 and V is TRBV7-2, with D perhaps matching TRBD2 (5 bases). Deletions cut 0 bases from V and 6 bases from J, with 10 bases between. In germline, CDR1 is SGHTA, CDR2 FQGNSA. The CDR3 runs 14 residues.

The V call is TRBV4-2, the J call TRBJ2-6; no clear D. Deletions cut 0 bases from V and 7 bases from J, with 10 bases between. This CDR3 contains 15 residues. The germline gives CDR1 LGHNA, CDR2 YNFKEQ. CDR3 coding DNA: TGTGCCAGCAGCCAAGACCACATACAAGCCAACGTCCTGACTTTC. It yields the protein CASSQDHIQANVLTF.

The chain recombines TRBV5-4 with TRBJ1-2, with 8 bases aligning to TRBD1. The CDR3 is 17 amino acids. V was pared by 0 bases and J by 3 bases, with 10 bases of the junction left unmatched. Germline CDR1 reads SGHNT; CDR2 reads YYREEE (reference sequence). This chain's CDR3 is CASSLVYSGGDDYGYTF. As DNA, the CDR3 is TGTGCCAGCAGCTTGGTCTACTCAGGGGGCGACGACTATGGCTACACCTTC.

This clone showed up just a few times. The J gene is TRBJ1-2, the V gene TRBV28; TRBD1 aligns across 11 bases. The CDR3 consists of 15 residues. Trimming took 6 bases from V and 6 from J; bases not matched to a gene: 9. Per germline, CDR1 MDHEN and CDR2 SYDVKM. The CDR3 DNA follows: TGTGCCAGCAGACCGTCCGGGACAGGGGGGCATGGCTACACCTTC. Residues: CASRPSGTGGHGYTF.

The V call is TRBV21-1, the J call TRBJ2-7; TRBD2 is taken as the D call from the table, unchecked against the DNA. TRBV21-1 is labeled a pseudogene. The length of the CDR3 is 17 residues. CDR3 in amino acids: CASSKGAGPNYYYEQYF. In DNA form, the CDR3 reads TGTGCCAGCAGCAAAGGCGCGGGACCAAACTATTACTACGAGCAGTACTTC.

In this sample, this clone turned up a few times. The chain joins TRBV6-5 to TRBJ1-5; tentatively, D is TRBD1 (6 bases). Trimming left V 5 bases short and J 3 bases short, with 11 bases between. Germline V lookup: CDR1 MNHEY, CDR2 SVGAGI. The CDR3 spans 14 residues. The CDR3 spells CASSVQGSNQPQHF. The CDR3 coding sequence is TGTGCCAGCAGTGTACAGGGTTCCAATCAGCCCCAGCATTTT.

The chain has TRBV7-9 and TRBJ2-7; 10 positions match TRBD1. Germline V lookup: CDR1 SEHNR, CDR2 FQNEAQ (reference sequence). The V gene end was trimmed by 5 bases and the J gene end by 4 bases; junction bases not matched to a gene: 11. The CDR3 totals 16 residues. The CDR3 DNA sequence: TGTGCCAGCAGCCCTCTAGCCGGGACAGGGGTTTACGAGCAGTACTTC. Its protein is CASSPLAGTGVYEQYF.

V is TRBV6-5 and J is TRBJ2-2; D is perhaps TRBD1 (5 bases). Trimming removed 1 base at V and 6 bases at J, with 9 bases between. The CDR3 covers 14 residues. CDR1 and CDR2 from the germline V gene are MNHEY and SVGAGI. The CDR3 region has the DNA TGTGCCAGCAGTTACTTCAGGGATCCCGGGGAGCTGTTTTTT. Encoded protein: CASSYFRDPGELFF.

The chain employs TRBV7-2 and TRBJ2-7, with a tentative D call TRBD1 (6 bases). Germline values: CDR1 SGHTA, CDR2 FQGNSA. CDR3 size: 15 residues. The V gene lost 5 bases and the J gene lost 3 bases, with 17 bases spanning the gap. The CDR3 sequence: CASSTAGGLLYEQYF. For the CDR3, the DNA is TGTGCCAGCAGCACGGCTGGGGGCTTACTCTACGAGCAGTACTTC.

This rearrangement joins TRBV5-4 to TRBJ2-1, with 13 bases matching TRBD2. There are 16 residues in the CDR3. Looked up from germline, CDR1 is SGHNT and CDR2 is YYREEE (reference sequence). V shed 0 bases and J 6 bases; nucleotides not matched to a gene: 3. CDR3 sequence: CASSLAGLAGINEQFF. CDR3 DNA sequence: TGTGCCAGCAGCTTGGCGGGACTAGCGGGGATCAATGAGCAGTTCTTC.

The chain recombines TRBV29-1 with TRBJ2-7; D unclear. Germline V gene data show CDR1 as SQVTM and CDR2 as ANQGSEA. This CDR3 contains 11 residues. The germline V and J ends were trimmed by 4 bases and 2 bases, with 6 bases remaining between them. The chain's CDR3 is CSVGTAYEQYF. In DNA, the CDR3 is TGCAGCGTTGGAACAGCCTACGAGCAGTACTTC.

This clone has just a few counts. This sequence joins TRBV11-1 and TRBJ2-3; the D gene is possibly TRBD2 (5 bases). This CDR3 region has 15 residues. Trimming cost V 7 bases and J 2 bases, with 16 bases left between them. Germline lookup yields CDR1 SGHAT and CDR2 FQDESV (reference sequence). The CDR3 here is CASNPKGVDTDTQYF. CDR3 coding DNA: TGTGCCAGCAACCCCAAGGGAGTGGACACAGATACGCAGTATTTT.

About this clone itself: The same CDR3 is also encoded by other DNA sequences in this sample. Written as DNA, the CDR3 is TGTGCCAGCAGCCGGGACAGGGCGGGGGAGACCCAGTACTTC. It yields the protein CASSRDRAGETQYF. The chain joins TRBV7-2 to TRBJ2-5; TRBD1 aligns across 9 bases. Germline V CDR1 and CDR2: SGHTA, FQGNSA. There are 14 residues in the CDR3. Trimming cost V 5 bases and J 5 bases; bases outside gene matches: 6.

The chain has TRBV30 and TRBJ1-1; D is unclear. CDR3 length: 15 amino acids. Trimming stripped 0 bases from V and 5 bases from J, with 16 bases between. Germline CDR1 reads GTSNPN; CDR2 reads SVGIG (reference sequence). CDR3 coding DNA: TGTGCCTGGAGTGTATCAGGTTTCCGAAGGACTGAAGCTTTCTTT. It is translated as CAWSVSGFRRTEAFF.

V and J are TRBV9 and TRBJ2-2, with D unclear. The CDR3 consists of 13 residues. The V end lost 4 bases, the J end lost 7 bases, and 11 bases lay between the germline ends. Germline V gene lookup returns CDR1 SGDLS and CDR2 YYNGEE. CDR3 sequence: CASSPLFLGELFF. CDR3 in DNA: TGTGCCAGCAGCCCCCTCTTCCTCGGGGAGCTGTTTTTT.

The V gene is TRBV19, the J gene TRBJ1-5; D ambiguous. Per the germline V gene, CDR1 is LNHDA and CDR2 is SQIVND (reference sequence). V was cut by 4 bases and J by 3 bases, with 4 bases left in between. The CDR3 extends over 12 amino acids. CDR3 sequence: CASSNLNQPQHF. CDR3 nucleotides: TGTGCCAGTAGTAATCTCAATCAGCCCCAGCATTTT. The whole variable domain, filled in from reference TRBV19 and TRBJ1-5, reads DGGITQSPKYLFRKEGQNVTLSCEQNLNHDAMYWYRQDPGQGLRLIYYSQIVNDFQKGDIAEGYSVSREKKESFPLTVTSAQKNPTAFYLCASSNLNQPQHFGDGTRLSIL.

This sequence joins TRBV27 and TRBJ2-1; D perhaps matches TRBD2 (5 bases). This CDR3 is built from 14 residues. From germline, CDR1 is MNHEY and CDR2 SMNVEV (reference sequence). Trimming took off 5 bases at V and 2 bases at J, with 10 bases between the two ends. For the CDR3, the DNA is TGTGCCAGCAGTCGAGGGAATACCTACAATGAGCAGTTCTTC. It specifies CASSRGNTYNEQFF.

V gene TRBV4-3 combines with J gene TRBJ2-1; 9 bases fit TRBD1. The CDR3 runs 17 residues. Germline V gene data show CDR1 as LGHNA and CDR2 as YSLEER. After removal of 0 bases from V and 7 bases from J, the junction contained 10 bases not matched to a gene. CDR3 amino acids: CASSQDFAGQGTNEQFF. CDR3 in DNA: TGCGCCAGCAGCCAAGATTTCGCGGGACAGGGTACAAATGAGCAGTTCTTC.

CDR3 amino acids: CASTDPRGGPPEAFF. The CDR3 DNA reads TGTGCCAGTACGGACCCACGGGGAGGTCCCCCTGAAGCTTTCTTT. The chain recombines TRBV19 with TRBJ1-1; D is unresolved. V dropped 7 bases and J dropped 6 bases, with 21 bases sitting between them. CDR1 and CDR2 (germline): LNHDA, SQIVND (reference sequence). CDR3 length: 15 residues.